This T cell receptor beta chain was captured in a study of cytomegalovirus exposure and HLA in healthy donors. V lost 0 bases and J 10 bases, leaving 16 bases between the germline ends. CDR1 is SGDLS, CDR2 YYNGEE, per germline. CDR3 length equals 14 residues. PCR primers comprised 60 Vbeta and 13 Jbeta primers. Profiling relied on immunoSEQ multiplex PCR, and the TCRdb table lists in-frame clones only, not all of them. The sample holds 90,000 to 150,000 clones, about 81% seen once. This TCR was recovered from a woman aged 40 to 50 in good health and CMV-seropositive. Sequencing was carried out using PBMCs. The chain couples TRBV9 to TRBJ1-1; tentatively, D is TRBD1 (5 bases). CDR3 in DNA: TGTGCCAGCAGCGTAGGACAGTTGGTCGGGAGAGCTTTCTTT. This sequence encodes CASSVGQLVGRAFF.